In its sample, the clone carrying this T cell receptor (beta chain) was seen a few times. Deep was the level at which the assay was run. Spread over ten immunoSEQ deep assay plates, unsorted PBMC DNA underwent sequencing. Sequencing used immunoSEQ multiplex PCR; TCRdb keeps in-frame clones, though not all of them. The data hold about 450,000 clones, with 70% to 85% observed a single time. The data originate from a study of shared clonotypes between healthy human individuals. Everyone who donated was a Caucasian adult who lived in Nashville, Tennessee. The CDR3 is 15 amino acids. CDR1 MNHNY and CDR2 SVGAGI come from the germline V gene (reference sequence). V was pared by 5 bases and J by 0 bases, with 11 bases between.

V is TRBV6-6 and J is TRBJ1-3; D might be TRBD1 (5 bases). The sequence came from a woman aged 40 to 50 in good health. Some clones in this sample may be carry-over from other donors' samples. The sequencing input was PBMCs. The CDR3 spells CASSDPGSSGNTIYF. The CDR3 DNA reads as TGTGCCAGCAGTGACCCAGGGAGCTCTGGAAACACCATATATTTT.